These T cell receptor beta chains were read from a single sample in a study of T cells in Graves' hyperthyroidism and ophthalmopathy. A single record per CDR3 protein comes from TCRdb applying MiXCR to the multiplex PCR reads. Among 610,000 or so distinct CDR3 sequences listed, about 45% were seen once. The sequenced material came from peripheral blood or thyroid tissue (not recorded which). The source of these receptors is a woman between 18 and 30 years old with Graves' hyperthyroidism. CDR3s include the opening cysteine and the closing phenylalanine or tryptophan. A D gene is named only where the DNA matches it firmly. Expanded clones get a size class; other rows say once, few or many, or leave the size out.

DNA: TGTGCCAGCAGCTCCCCGGGACAGCCCAACTATGGCTACACCTTC
CDR3: CASSSPGQPNYGYTF
D: TRBD1
J: TRBJ1-2
size: once
V: TRBV9

DNA: TGTGCCATCAGTGACTATAGCGGGACAGGCGCCTCCTGGGGCTACACCTTC
CDR3: CAISDYSGTGASWGYTF
D: TRBD1
J: TRBJ1-2
size: NA
V: TRBV10-3

DNA: TGCGCCAGCAGTGGCCCGGGCGGCACCGGGGAGCTGTTTTTT
CDR3: CASSGPGGTGELFF
D: NA
J: TRBJ2-2
size: NA
V: TRBV10-2

DNA: TGTGCCAGCAGCCAATCCGGTCCTACTAGCACAGATACGCAGTATTTT
CDR3: CASSQSGPTSTDTQYF
D: NA
J: TRBJ2-3
size: NA
V: TRBV7-3

DNA: TGCAGTGCTAGAGGAAGGACCAACACCGGGGAGCTGTTTTTT
CDR3: CSARGRTNTGELFF
D: NA
J: TRBJ2-2
size: many
V: TRBV20-1

DNA: TGTGCCAGCACCCTCCCTCGGGGGGGATCGGATTCACCCCTCCACTTT
CDR3: CASTLPRGGSDSPLHF
D: NA
J: TRBJ1-6
size: few
V: TRBV28

DNA: TGTGCCAGCAGTCCGACTAGCGGGGGACTTTCCTACGAGCAGTACTTC
CDR3: CASSPTSGGLSYEQYF
D: TRBD2
J: TRBJ2-7
size: few
V: TRBV2

DNA: TGCGCCAGCAGGGGTTCGGAGGGCCTTAATGAAAAACTGTCTTTT
CDR3: CASRGSEGLNEKLSF
D: NA
J: TRBJ1-4
size: NA
V: TRBV12-3/TRBV12-4

DNA: TGTGCCAGCAGTTCAGCAATACAGGGTTCGGGCGAAAAACTGTTTTTT
CDR3: CASSSAIQGSGEKLFF
D: NA
J: TRBJ1-4
size: few
V: TRBV2

DNA: TGTGCCAGCATACTCGACGGGGACACTGAAGCTTTCTTT
CDR3: CASILDGDTEAFF
D: NA
J: TRBJ1-1
size: many
V: TRBV6-2/TRBV6-3

DNA: TGCGCCAGCAGCCGGACAGAGAGCAATCAGCCCCAGCATTTT
CDR3: CASSRTESNQPQHF
D: NA
J: TRBJ1-5
size: few
V: TRBV4-1

DNA: TGTGCCAGCAGCTTGGTCCACCCCTTTGCAACTAATGAAAAACTGTTTTTT
CDR3: CASSLVHPFATNEKLFF
D: NA
J: TRBJ1-4
size: NA
V: TRBV7-9

DNA: TGCAGTGCTAACAATCCGGGAGTTTACTATGGCTACACCTTC
CDR3: CSANNPGVYYGYTF
D: NA
J: TRBJ1-2
size: NA
V: TRBV20-1

DNA: TGTGCCAGCAGCCAAGACGGACAGGGTTATTCGCATGGCTACACCTTC
CDR3: CASSQDGQGYSHGYTF
D: TRBD1
J: TRBJ1-2
size: NA
V: TRBV11-2

DNA: TGCAGTGCTAACCCCAGCGGGAGACGGTCACCCCTCCACTTT
CDR3: CSANPSGRRSPLHF
D: NA
J: TRBJ1-6
size: NA
V: TRBV20-1

DNA: TGCAGCAGCCATCGGGGAGAGACCCAGTACTTC
CDR3: CSSHRGETQYF
D: NA
J: TRBJ2-5
size: once
V: TRBV29-1

DNA: TGTGCCAGCCGCGCGCAGCGATCCTATGGCTACACCTTC
CDR3: CASRAQRSYGYTF
D: NA
J: TRBJ1-2
size: NA
V: TRBV5-5

DNA: TGTGCCAGCAGTCCGGACAGGCTTTACGAGCAGTACTTC
CDR3: CASSPDRLYEQYF
D: TRBD1
J: TRBJ2-7
size: NA
V: TRBV27

DNA: TGTGCCAGCAGCGTAGGTAGGACGGGACTAGCAGAGACCCAGTACTTC
CDR3: CASSVGRTGLAETQYF
D: TRBD2
J: TRBJ2-5
size: many
V: TRBV9

DNA: TGTGCCATCAGTGAGGGCAGGGCTCGGGAGACCCAGTACTTC
CDR3: CAISEGRARETQYF
D: NA
J: TRBJ2-5
size: NA
V: TRBV10-3

DNA: TGTGCCAGCAGTTTAGATACGGGGGCCTCAAATGAAAAACTGTTTTTT
CDR3: CASSLDTGASNEKLFF
D: NA
J: TRBJ1-4
size: many
V: TRBV12-3/TRBV12-4

DNA: TGTGCCAGCAGTTATTGCGAGGAGCACACTGAAGCTTTCTTT
CDR3: CASSYCEEHTEAFF
D: NA
J: TRBJ1-1
size: many
V: TRBV6-9

DNA: TGTGCCAGCAGCTTAACTGGGTATACTGAAGCTTTCTTT
CDR3: CASSLTGYTEAFF
D: NA
J: TRBJ1-1
size: many
V: TRBV7-3

DNA: TGCGCCAGCAGCATTTCTAGCGGGTCCTCCTACAATGAGCAGTTCTTC
CDR3: CASSISSGSSYNEQFF
D: TRBD2
J: TRBJ2-1
size: NA
V: TRBV5-1

DNA: TGCGCCAGCAGCGTGGACAGATTGCCAGATACGCAGTATTTT
CDR3: CASSVDRLPDTQYF
D: NA
J: TRBJ2-3
size: NA
V: TRBV5-1

DNA: TGTGCCAGCAGCCGGGGCCCAGGACTGTTTTTT
CDR3: CASSRGPGLFF
D: NA
J: TRBJ1-4
size: many
V: TRBV25-1

DNA: TGTGCTAGTGTTGGGCGCGAGGGCTCTGAAGCTTTCTTT
CDR3: CASVGREGSEAFF
D: NA
J: TRBJ1-1
size: few
V: TRBV12-5

DNA: TGTGCCATCAGTTTAGGAGCTAGCGGAGACTACGAGCAGTACTTC
CDR3: CAISLGASGDYEQYF
D: TRBD2
J: TRBJ2-7
size: NA
V: TRBV10-3

DNA: TGCGCCAGCAGTGAGTCGGGGGGAGTGTCCGTGAACACTGAAGCTTTCTTT
CDR3: CASSESGGVSVNTEAFF
D: NA
J: TRBJ1-1
size: NA
V: TRBV10-2

DNA: TGTGCCAGCAGTCATCAACGAGGGGCCAACGTCCTGACTTTC
CDR3: CASSHQRGANVLTF
D: NA
J: TRBJ2-6
size: many
V: TRBV12-3/TRBV12-4

DNA: TGTGCCAGCGGCAGAAATAGCAATCAGCCCCAGCATTTT
CDR3: CASGRNSNQPQHF
D: NA
J: TRBJ1-5
size: many
V: TRBV9

DNA: TGTGCCAGTAGCCGGACTAGCGGGGTCTACGAGCAGTACTTC
CDR3: CASSRTSGVYEQYF
D: TRBD2
J: TRBJ2-7
size: many
V: TRBV19

DNA: TGTGCCACCAGCCCGGATGGTTTGGAAGGGCTGAGCTCCTACGAGCAGTACTTC
CDR3: CATSPDGLEGLSSYEQYF
D: NA
J: TRBJ2-7
size: NA
V: TRBV15

DNA: TGCAGTGCTAGAGGGACAGGCCAGCATTTT
CDR3: CSARGTGQHF
D: TRBD1
J: TRBJ1-5
size: NA
V: TRBV20-1

DNA: TGTGCCAGCGGGAAATGGGGAGAAAAACTGTTTTTT
CDR3: CASGKWGEKLFF
D: NA
J: TRBJ1-4
size: few
V: TRBV6-1

DNA: TGCAGCGTTGAGGGACAGGGGGCTGATGGCTACACCTTC
CDR3: CSVEGQGADGYTF
D: TRBD1
J: TRBJ1-2
size: NA
V: TRBV29-1

DNA: TGCGCCAGCAGCTTATCAGGGGGCATGAACACTGAAGCTTTCTTT
CDR3: CASSLSGGMNTEAFF
D: TRBD1
J: TRBJ1-1
size: many
V: TRBV4-1

DNA: TGTGCCAGCAGCCAAGGCAGGGATGAGCAGTTCTTC
CDR3: CASSQGRDEQFF
D: NA
J: TRBJ2-1
size: NA
V: TRBV14

DNA: TGTGCCAGCAGGGCCATGGGGGCTTGGCCAGAGACCCAGTACTTC
CDR3: CASRAMGAWPETQYF
D: NA
J: TRBJ2-5
size: many
V: TRBV7-2

DNA: TGTGCCAGCGGGACGCCGGGACAGGGACCGCGGGAGCAGTACTTC
CDR3: CASGTPGQGPREQYF
D: TRBD1
J: TRBJ2-7
size: many
V: TRBV2

DNA: TGTGCCAGCAGTTTAAACAGCCCCCTAGCCCAGCATTTT
CDR3: CASSLNSPLAQHF
D: NA
J: TRBJ1-5
size: many
V: TRBV12-3/TRBV12-4

DNA: TGTGCCAGCAGCTTGGGGACAGGGCATGAAAAACTGTTTTTT
CDR3: CASSLGTGHEKLFF
D: TRBD1
J: TRBJ1-4
size: many
V: TRBV5-8